This T cell receptor (beta chain) was found in a study of cytomegalovirus exposure and HLA in healthy donors (dated by TCRdb to 2016 to 2017). Regarding the research as a whole: According to an earlier analysis of a few hundred of the donors, about 190 million T cells yielded 120 million or so unique TCR beta sequences and 250 to 350 Gb of sequence data. Roughly 300 gigabases of sequencing data and 70 million to 100 million unique TCR sequences made up an early release that covered several hundred HLA-typed donors. Among the approximately 420 genotyped donors, more than 70% belonged to the genetic ancestry cluster associated with self-reported Caucasian donors. The aim of the study was to test whether cataloging public T cell receptors could identify signatures of past pathogen exposure. The T cell repertoires of some 700 subjects were profiled by immunosequencing and related to cytomegalovirus serostatus. In addition to the first cohort of about 650 subjects, a separate validation cohort of some 120 different subjects was used. To predict cytomegalovirus infection status, the study combined high-throughput TCR immunosequencing, statistical association of individual TCRs with disease status, and machine learning. A later analysis re-analyzed previously published TCR beta repertoires from approximately 670 donors and added high-resolution HLA genotyping to study TCR occurrence patterns. Rather than using new phenotypic data, the later analysis identified candidate immune exposures from TCR beta sequences and from how often those sequences occurred across donors. An earlier analysis of approximately 630 of the donors applied high-throughput TCR beta sequencing to assess whether each TCR beta V gene segment acted as functional or pseudogenic. Alongside the repertoire data, information on donor age, sex, ethnicity and CMV serostatus was compiled. Genome-wide SNP genotypes for about 65% of the roughly 670 donors were used in a later genetic analysis, which treated that subset as a discovery cohort. Every repertoire in the discovery cohort had been generated on one and the same sequencing platform. Class I and class II HLA loci were covered by the typing at four-digit resolution. Typing coverage varied by locus: roughly 620-640 donors for A, B, C, DRB1 and DQB1; under 550 for DQA1; nearly 610 for DPA1; some 470 for DPB1. Roughly 5 DR-DQ haplotypes were handled as single units for association and clustering, since linkage in the cohort was strong. Among about 410 genotyped donors of the cohort, an average of approximately 240,000 unique TCR beta nucleotide sequences was sequenced per donor, of which about 20% were non-productive.

The cohort comprised around 700 healthy bone marrow donors. Cohort members were all nominally healthy when sampled, although unrecorded immune exposures were likely present. The donor tested CMV seronegative and was one of the 352 seronegative cohort members. Each donor provided a peripheral blood sample, and peripheral blood mononuclear cells were used for TCR beta sequencing. Genomic DNA was extracted from the blood cell samples with the Qiagen DNeasy Blood Extraction Kit. Here is what the overall study found, with its caveats: For the cohort, immune exposure information was limited to CMV serostatus. In a later analysis, HLA-associated TCR beta chains were found to be more clonally expanded and to have lower generation probabilities than equally common non-associated chains. A further reported finding was that TCR beta sequences accurately predicted the HLA-A and HLA-B alleles for most subjects in the first cohort. Correlated functional status among segregating V segments might reflect linkage disequilibrium, but an unknown experimental factor could not be ruled out. The authors suggested that the approach could potentially be extended to other disease states and immunological phenotypes. The classifier was reported to diagnose cytomegalovirus status with high specificity and sensitivity in both the original and validation cohorts. Across donors, most TCR sequences were observed very rarely, whereas some public TCRs were present in many individuals. At a false discovery rate of 0.05, a later analysis linked 16,000 or so TCR beta sequences to specific HLA alleles. V-gene and J-gene trimming of TCR beta chains was associated with a missense DCLRE1C variant in a later genetic analysis, and the association was replicated in an independent cohort. Sequencing depth was assumed to be roughly uniform across donors in the presence/absence analyses, though that assumption may not hold. An earlier analysis of 450 to 750 of the donors showed that most TCR beta V segments appeared in productive rearrangements either about 87% or about 30% of the time, which broadly matched IMGT annotations. According to a later analysis, most CMV-associated TCR beta chains appeared to be HLA-restricted, and the HLA associations seemed to be driven largely by CMV exposure. A total of fewer than 200 TCR beta chains were listed by the study as associated with cytomegalovirus. Because counts were too low, roughly 17 rarely observed V segments, including chromosome 9 orphons, were left out of the earlier analysis of 587 of the donors. According to a later analysis, parvovirus B19, influenza, CMV and Epstein-Barr virus appeared linked to several top co-occurrence clusters. A later analysis found that TCR association rates varied across HLA loci, with DRB1 alleles showing the most associated TCRs and HLA-C alleles the fewest. A few of the identified cytomegalovirus-associated TCR beta chains were confirmed in vitro to be specific for cytomegalovirus antigens. A cluster of highly shared sequence variants was judged likely to be a technical artifact of the sequencing pipeline. Because HLA typing was unavailable for some donors at each locus, only the typed subset was used in association tests. Strong co-occurrence of HLA alleles, especially DR and DQ, made assigning TCR associations to individual alleles difficult. In a later genetic analysis, fewer N-insertions in productive TCRs were reported among donors in an Asian-associated ancestry cluster than the approximately 670-donor mean. The cohort was sequenced for TCR beta chains only, and without alpha or paired-chain data the features that could be detected were limited.

This clone was counted a single time. What antigen it recognizes has not been identified. No base qualities exist here, and no much larger clone lies one base off it. Preparation of the library involved the immunoSEQ multiplex PCR assay. The multiplex PCR relied on a mix of 60 forward primers for TCR Vbeta segments and 13 reverse primers for TCR Jbeta segments. Amplification of the CDR3 region of rearranged TCR beta genes was performed with a multiplex PCR assay on genomic DNA. Amplified TCR beta libraries were sequenced as 87-base-pair reads on the Illumina HiSeq System. The authors processed their data as follows. Across the 666 repertoires, a later analysis counted 60 million to 90 million unique TCR beta chains, about 10 million of which were shared by at least two donors. Raw reads were error-corrected and collapsed into unique sequences by a nearest-neighbor algorithm in which closely related sequences were merged to remove PCR and sequencing errors. CDR3 sequences were aligned to IMGT reference sequences to assign V, D and J gene segments. For a sequence to be retained, at least a six-nucleotide match to both a V gene segment and a J gene segment was required. Rearrangements were classified as productive when the CDR3 lacked stop codons and remained in frame with V and J, and all other rearrangements were classified as non-productive. Following IMGT convention, CDR3 was defined as the stretch from the second conserved V-encoded cysteine up to the conserved J-encoded phenylalanine. Sequences without an unambiguous match to a single V gene segment were excluded from the earlier analysis of 450 to 650 of the donors. In an earlier analysis of a few hundred of the donors, V segments were called functional above 56.7% productive rearrangements and were called segregating when the between-donor standard deviation exceeded 5%. A statistical classification framework was built to diagnose cytomegalovirus status from the catalog of TCR beta chain sequences. A later analysis assigned V and J genes by comparing TCR nucleotide sequences with IMGT/GENE-DB human TR gene sequences. In a later analysis, CDR3 sequences and most-parsimonious VDJ recombination scenarios were assigned using the TCRdist pipeline. In a later analysis, each TCR beta chain was defined by its CDR3 amino acid sequence together with its V-gene family, and reads without a unique V-gene family were excluded. To address suspected cross-contamination and a sequencing artifact, a later analysis removed a few hundred highly shared, low-generation-probability nucleotide sequences. In a later analysis, a clonal expansion index for each public chain was calculated from normalized within-repertoire ranks of inferred template counts. A later analysis computed generation probabilities with a VDJ recombination model fitted to out-of-frame rearrangements, and checked the results against IGoR. In a later analysis, TCR-TCR, TCR-HLA and TCR-CMV co-occurrence was scored with hypergeometric tests, and a repertoire-size bias correction was applied to TCR pairs. In a later analysis, false discovery rates were estimated by permuting HLA or CMV assignments 20 times. In a later analysis, co-occurring TCRs were grouped using DBSCAN, and TCRdist sequence similarity was added for clustering within HLA-allele-positive subsets. Repertoires with fewer than 30,000 or more than 120,000 public chains were left out of co-occurrence clustering, as were about 5 repertoires with anomalous nucleotide sharing. TCRdb limited this immuneACCESS table to in-frame rearrangements with V and J called. A share of clones is missing; checked studies link under half to unresolved V genes, and the rest is unexplained. For V, J and clone size, that table is used; D and trimming come from the DNA. This sample holds under 250,000 clones; roughly 78% were observed only once. The ten largest clones represent 0.47% of the sample.

This TCR came from a boy between 10 and 17 years old in good health and CMV-seronegative. The source material was PBMCs.

The CDR3: CATSSFRGREAFF. The nucleotide sequence is TGTGCCACCAGCAGCTTCAGGGGGCGAGAAGCTTTCTTT. The sequence is built from TRBV15 and TRBJ1-1, and TRBD1 aligns with 8 junction nucleotides. Its CDR3 holds 13 amino acids, cysteine through phenylalanine. Only the CDR3 DNA is retained, 39 bases long and in frame from the first base. According to the germline V gene (reference sequence), CDR1 reads LNHNV and CDR2 reads YYDKDF. Trimming leaves V shorter by 3 bases and J shorter by 8 bases, with the junction holding 5 bases beyond the gene matches.